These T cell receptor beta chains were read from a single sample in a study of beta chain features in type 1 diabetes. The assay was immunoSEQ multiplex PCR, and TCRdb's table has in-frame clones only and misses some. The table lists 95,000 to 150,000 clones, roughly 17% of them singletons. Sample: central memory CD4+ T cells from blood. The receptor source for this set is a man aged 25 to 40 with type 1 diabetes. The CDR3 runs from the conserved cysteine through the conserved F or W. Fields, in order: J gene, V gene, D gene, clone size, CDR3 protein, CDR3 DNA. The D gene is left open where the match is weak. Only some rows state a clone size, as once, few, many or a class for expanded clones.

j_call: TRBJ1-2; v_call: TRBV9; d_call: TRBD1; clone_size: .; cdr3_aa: CASSARTGGNYGYTF; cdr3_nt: TGTGCCAGCAGCGCAAGGACAGGGGGCAACTATGGCTACACCTTC
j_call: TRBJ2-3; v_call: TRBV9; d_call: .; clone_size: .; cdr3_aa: CASSVELGGQQYF; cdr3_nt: TGTGCCAGCAGCGTTGAATTAGGGGGACAGCAGTATTTT
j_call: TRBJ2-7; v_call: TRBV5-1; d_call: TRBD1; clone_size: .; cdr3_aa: CASRRGLEEQYF; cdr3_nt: TGCGCCAGCAGGAGGGGGCTAGAGGAGCAGTACTTC
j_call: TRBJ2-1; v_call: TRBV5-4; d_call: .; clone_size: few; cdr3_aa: CASSLVSRNEQFF; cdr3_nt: TGTGCCAGCAGCTTGGTTTCACGCAATGAGCAGTTCTTC
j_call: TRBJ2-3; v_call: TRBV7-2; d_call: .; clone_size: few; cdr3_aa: CASSLGVGVITDTQYF; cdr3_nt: TGTGCCAGCAGCTTAGGTGTGGGGGTCATCACAGATACGCAGTATTTT
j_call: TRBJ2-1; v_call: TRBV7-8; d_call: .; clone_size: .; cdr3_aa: CASSLVGGNTYNEQFF; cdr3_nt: TGTGCCAGCAGCTTAGTCGGGGGAAACACCTACAATGAGCAGTTCTTC
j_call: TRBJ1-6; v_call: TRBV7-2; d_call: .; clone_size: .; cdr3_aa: CASSQDGLSYNSPLHF; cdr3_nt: TGTGCCAGCAGCCAGGACGGACTCTCCTATAATTCACCCCTCCACTTT
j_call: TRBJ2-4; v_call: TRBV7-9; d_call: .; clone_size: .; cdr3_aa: CASSLAGTQVTGQYF; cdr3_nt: TGTGCCAGCAGCTTAGCGGGGACTCAGGTCACCGGGCAGTACTTC
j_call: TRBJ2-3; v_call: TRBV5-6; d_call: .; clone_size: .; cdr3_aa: CASSLVPGRLTDTQYF; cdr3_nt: TGTGCCAGCAGCTTGGTCCCTGGGAGACTCACAGATACGCAGTATTTT
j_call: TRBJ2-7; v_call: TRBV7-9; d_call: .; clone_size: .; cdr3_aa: CASSLALGGYYEQYF; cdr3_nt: TGTGCCAGCAGCTTAGCGTTAGGGGGATACTACGAGCAGTACTTC
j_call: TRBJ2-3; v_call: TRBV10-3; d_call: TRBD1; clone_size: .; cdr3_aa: CAISLQGVGTDTQYF; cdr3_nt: TGTGCCATCAGTTTACAGGGGGTTGGCACAGATACGCAGTATTTT
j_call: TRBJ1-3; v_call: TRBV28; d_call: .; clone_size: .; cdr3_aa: CASSLQALGNTIYF; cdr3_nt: TGTGCCAGCAGTTTGCAGGCTTTAGGAAACACCATATATTTT
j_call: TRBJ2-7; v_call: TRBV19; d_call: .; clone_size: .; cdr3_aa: CASSFGVEQYF; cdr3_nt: TGTGCCAGTTCGTTTGGGGTCGAGCAGTACTTC
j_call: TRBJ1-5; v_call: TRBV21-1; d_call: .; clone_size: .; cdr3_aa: CASSKRRENSNQPQHF; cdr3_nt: TGTGCCAGCAGCAAGAGGAGGGAGAATAGCAATCAGCCCCAGCATTTT
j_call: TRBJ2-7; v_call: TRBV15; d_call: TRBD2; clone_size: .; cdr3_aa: CATSRERTSGGVYEQYF; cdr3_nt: TGTGCCACCAGCAGAGAGCGAACTAGCGGGGGGGTTTACGAGCAGTACTTC
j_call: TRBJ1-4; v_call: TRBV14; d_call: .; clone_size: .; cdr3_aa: CASSQDITDAGEKLFF; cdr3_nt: TGTGCCAGCAGCCAAGATATCACAGACGCGGGGGAAAAACTGTTTTTT
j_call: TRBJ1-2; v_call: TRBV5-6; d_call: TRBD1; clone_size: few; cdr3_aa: CASSPQDRVYGYTF; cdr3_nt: TGTGCCAGCAGCCCCCAGGACAGGGTCTATGGCTACACCTTC
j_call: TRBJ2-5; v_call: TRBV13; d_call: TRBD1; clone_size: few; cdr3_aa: CASSYRVGTGIEETQYF; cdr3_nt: TGTGCCAGCAGCTACCGGGTGGGGACAGGGATAGAAGAGACCCAGTACTTC
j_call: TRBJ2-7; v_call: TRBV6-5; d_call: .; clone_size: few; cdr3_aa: CASSYSRQSSYEQYF; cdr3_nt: TGTGCCAGCAGTTACTCAAGACAGAGCTCCTACGAGCAGTACTTC
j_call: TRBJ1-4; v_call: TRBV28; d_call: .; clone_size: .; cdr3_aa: CASSYDKEKLFF; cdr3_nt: TGTGCCAGCAGTTACGACAAAGAAAAACTGTTTTTT
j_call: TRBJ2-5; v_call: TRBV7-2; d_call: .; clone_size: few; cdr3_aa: CASSLGTTQETQYF; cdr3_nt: TGTGCCAGCAGCTTAGGGACCACCCAAGAGACCCAGTACTTC
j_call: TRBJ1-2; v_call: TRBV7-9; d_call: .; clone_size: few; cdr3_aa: CASSLATPGGYTF; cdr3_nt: TGTGCCAGCAGCTTAGCAACCCCCGGGGGCTACACCTTC
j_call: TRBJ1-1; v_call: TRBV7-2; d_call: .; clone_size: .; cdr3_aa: CASSETAYTEAFF; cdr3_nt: TGTGCCAGCAGCGAAACAGCTTACACTGAAGCTTTCTTT
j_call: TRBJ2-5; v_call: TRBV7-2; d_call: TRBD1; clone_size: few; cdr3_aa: CASSFGTGQETQYF; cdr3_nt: TGTGCCAGCAGCTTCGGGACAGGGCAAGAGACCCAGTACTTC
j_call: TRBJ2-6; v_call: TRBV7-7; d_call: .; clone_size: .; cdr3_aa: CASSPWTGANVLTF; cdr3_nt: TGTGCCAGCAGCCCCTGGACTGGGGCCAACGTCCTGACTTTC
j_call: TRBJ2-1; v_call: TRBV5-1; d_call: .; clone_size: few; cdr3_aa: CASSLQGGNEQFF; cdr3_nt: TGCGCCAGCAGCTTGCAGGGGGGCAATGAGCAGTTCTTC
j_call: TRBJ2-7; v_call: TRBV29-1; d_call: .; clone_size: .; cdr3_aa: CSVVGDRDQNYEQYF; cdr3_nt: TGCAGCGTTGTAGGAGACCGGGACCAGAACTACGAGCAGTACTTC
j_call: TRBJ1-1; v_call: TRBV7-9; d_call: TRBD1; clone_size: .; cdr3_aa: CASSLSGQGEAFF; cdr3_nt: TGTGCCAGCAGCCTATCGGGACAGGGTGAAGCTTTCTTT
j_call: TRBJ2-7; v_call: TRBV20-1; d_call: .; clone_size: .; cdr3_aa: CSAREGFEQYF; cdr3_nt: TGCAGTGCCAGGGAAGGGTTTGAGCAGTACTTC
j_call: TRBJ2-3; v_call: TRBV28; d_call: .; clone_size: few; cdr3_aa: CASSLRGATDTQYF; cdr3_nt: TGTGCCAGCAGTTTAAGGGGCGCAACAGATACGCAGTATTTT
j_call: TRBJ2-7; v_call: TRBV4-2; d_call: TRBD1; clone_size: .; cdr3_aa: CASSQDRGPYEQYF; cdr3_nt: TGTGCCAGCAGCCAGGACAGGGGGCCCTACGAGCAGTACTTC
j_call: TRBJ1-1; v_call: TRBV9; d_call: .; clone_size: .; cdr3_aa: CASSVAVSAEAFF; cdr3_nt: TGTGCCAGCAGCGTAGCAGTCAGCGCTGAAGCTTTCTTT